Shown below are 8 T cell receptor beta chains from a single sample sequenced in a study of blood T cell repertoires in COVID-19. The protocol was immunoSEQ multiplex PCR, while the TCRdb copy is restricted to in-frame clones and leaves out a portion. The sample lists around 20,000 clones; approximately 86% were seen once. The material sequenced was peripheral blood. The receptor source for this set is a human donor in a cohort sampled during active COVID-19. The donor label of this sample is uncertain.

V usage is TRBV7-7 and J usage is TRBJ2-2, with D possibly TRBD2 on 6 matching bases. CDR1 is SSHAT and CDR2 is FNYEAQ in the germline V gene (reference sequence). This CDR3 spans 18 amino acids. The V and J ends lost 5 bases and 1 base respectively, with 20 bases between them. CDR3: CASSPIRGWGENTGELFF. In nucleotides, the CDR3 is TGTGCCAGCAGCCCAATAAGGGGTTGGGGGGAGAACACCGGGGAGCTGTTTTTT. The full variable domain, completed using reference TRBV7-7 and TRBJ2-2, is GAGVSQSPRYKVTKRGQDVTLRCDPISSHATLYWYQQALGQGPEFLTYFNYEAQPDKSGLPSDRFSAERPEGSISTLTIQRTEQRDSAMYRCASSPIRGWGENTGELFFGEGSRLTVL.

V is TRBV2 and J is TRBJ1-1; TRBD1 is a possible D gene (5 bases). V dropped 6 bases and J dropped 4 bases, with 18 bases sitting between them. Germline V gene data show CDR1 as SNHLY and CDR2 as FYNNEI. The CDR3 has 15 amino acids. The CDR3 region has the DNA TGTGCCAGCAGCTCATATCCCGGGGGGGGCACTGAAGCTTTCTTT. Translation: CASSSYPGGGTEAFF.

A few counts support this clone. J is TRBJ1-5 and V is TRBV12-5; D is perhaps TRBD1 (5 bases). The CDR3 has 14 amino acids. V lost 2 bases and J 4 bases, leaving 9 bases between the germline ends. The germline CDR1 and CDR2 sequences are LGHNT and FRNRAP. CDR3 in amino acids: CASGLRGGNQPQHF. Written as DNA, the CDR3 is TGTGCTAGTGGTTTGCGGGGGGGGAATCAGCCCCAGCATTTT. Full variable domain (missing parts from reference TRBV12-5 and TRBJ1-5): DARVTQTPRHKVTEMGQEVTMRCQPILGHNTVFWYRQTMMQGLELLAYFRNRAPLDDSGMPKDRFSAEMPDATLATLKIQPSEPRDSAVYFCASGLRGGNQPQHFGDGTRLSIL.

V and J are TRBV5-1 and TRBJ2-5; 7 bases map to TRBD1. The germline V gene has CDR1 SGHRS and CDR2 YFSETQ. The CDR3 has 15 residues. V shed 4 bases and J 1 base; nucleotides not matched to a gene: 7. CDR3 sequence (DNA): TGCGCCAGCAGCGGGGACAGCGCATCCCAAGAGACCCAGTACTTC. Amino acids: CASSGDSASQETQYF.

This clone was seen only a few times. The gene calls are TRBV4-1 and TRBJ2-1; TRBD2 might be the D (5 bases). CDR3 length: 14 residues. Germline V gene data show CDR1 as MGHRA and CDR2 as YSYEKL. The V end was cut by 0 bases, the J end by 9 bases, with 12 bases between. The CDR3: CASSQEWGVTEQFF. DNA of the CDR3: TGCGCCAGCAGCCAAGAATGGGGAGTGACTGAGCAGTTCTTC.

The CDR3 sequence: CASSLSLAGGLTDTQYF. The CDR3 nucleotides are TGTGCCAGCAGCCTCAGCTTAGCGGGAGGACTCACAGATACGCAGTATTTT. V usage is TRBV9 and J usage is TRBJ2-3; 10 bases are a match to TRBD2. Germline V gene data show CDR1 as SGDLS and CDR2 as YYNGEE. This CDR3 contains 17 residues. V lost 4 bases and J lost 2; bases outside the gene matches: 10. The whole variable domain, remainder taken from reference TRBV9 and TRBJ2-3, is DSGVTQTPKHLITATGQRVTLRCSPRSGDLSVYWYQQSLDQGLQFLIQYYNGEERAKGNILERFSAQQFPDLHSELNLSSLELGDSALYFCASSLSLAGGLTDTQYFGPGTRLTVL.

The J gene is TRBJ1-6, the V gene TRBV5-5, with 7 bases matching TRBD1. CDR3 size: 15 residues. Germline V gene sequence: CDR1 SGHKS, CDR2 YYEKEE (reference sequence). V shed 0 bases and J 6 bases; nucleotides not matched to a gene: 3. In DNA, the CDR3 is TGTGCCAGCAGCTTGGTACAGGGGACTAATTCACCCCTCCACTTT. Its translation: CASSLVQGTNSPLHF.

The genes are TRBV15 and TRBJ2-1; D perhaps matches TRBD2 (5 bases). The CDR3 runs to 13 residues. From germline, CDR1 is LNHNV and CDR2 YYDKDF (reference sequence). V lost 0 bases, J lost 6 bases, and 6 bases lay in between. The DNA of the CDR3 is TGTGCCACCAGCAGAGATCGGGGCAATGAGCAGTTCTTC. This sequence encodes CATSRDRGNEQFF.